The clone carrying this TCR beta chain has ten or more counts. The data originate from a study of blood T cell repertoires in COVID-19. Study information: Samples came from the United States, Italy and Spain, spanning acute and convalescent COVID-19. PBMCs, B-cell-depleted T cells, or T cells were the source of the cDNA or gDNA that made up the material.

TCRdb keeps only in-frame clones here, not all; method: immunoSEQ multiplex PCR. The sample has approximately 220,000 clones; 70% to 90% are singletons. The CDR3 has 16 residues. Germline V gene lookup returns CDR1 MNHNY and CDR2 SVGAGI (reference sequence). V was clipped by 2 bases and J by 2 bases, with 13 bases between them. The source of this sequence is a man between 45 and 60 years old who had recovered from COVID-19. The chain joins TRBV6-6 to TRBJ2-1, with a weak D call TRBD2 (5 bases). The material sequenced was peripheral blood. This CDR3 is CASSYEAGGTYNEQFF. The CDR3 DNA is TGTGCCAGCAGTTACGAAGCAGGAGGTACCTACAATGAGCAGTTCTTC.